The 5 T cell receptor beta chains below all came from one sample that was sequenced in a study of Ad26.COV2.S vaccination and SARS-CoV-2 variants. This table comes from immunoSEQ multiplex PCR, and its TCRdb copy is limited to in-frame clones, with some not included. The repertoire has 350,000 to 500,000 clones, more than 80% of them found once; the top ten carry less than 15%. The treatment here: roughly 20 received Ad26.COV2.S at low or high dose, single or two shots; roughly five received placebo; per-sample allocation not given. It was on day 63 after the first vaccine or placebo injection that samples were taken. Specimen: peripheral blood, collected in a trial of Ad26.COV2.S vaccine versus placebo. The receptors were sampled from a person between 18 and 59 years old who received the Ad26.COV2.S COVID-19 vaccine or a placebo.

CDR3 coding DNA: TGCGCCAGCAGCCAGCTAGGGGCAGGCCAAGAGACCCAGTACTTC. Protein sequence: CASSQLGAGQETQYF. This chain links TRBV4-3 with TRBJ2-5; a possible D gene is TRBD1 (5 bases). V dropped 3 bases and J dropped 1 base, with 12 bases sitting between them. CDR3 length: 15 amino acids. From germline, CDR1 is LGHNA and CDR2 YSLEER.

The chain is built from TRBV21-1 and TRBJ1-5. TRBV21-1 is annotated as a pseudogene. CDR3 length: 18 residues. DNA for the CDR3: TGTGCCAGCAGCCCCCCAGGGCCCCCGATATTTAGCGGTCAGCCCCAGCATTTT. Translation: CASSPPGPPIFSGQPQHF.

This clone was recorded once. The rearrangement uses TRBV2 and TRBJ1-2, with D maybe TRBD1 (6 bases). V gave up 6 bases and J gave up 4 bases, with 18 bases separating them. Germline V lookup: CDR1 SNHLY, CDR2 FYNNEI. The CDR3 has 15 residues. CDR3 in amino acids: CASRLYKTGIYGYTF. CDR3 DNA: TGTGCCAGCAGGCTCTATAAAACAGGGATCTATGGCTACACCTTC.

The chain joins TRBV30 to TRBJ1-1, with no clear D. Looked up from germline, CDR1 is GTSNPN and CDR2 is SVGIG (reference sequence). The CDR3 extends over 13 amino acids. V lost 2 bases, J lost 1 base, and 8 bases lay in between. This CDR3 reads CAWSPRGNTEAFF. The CDR3 coding sequence is TGTGCCTGGAGTCCACGGGGGAACACTGAAGCTTTCTTT.

The gene calls are TRBV24-1 and TRBJ2-3, with D perhaps matching TRBD2 (5 bases). The V end was cut by 3 bases, the J end by 6 bases, with 12 bases between. The CDR3 is made up of 14 amino acids. In germline, CDR1 is KGHDR, CDR2 SFDVKD. This CDR3 reads CATSDRLLLDTQYF. CDR3 in DNA: TGTGCCACCAGTGATCGACTACTCTTGGATACGCAGTATTTT.